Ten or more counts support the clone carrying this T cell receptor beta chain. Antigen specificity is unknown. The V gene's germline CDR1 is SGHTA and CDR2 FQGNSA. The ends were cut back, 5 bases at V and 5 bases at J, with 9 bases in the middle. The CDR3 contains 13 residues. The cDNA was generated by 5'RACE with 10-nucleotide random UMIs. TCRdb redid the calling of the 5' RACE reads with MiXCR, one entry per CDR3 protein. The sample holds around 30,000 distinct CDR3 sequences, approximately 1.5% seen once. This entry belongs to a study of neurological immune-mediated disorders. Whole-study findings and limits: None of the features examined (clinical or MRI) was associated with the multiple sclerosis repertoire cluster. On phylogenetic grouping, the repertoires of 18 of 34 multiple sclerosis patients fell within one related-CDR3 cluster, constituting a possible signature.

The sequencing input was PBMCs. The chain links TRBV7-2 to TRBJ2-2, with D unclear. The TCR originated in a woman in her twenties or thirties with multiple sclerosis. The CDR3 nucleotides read TGTGCCAGCAGCGTGTACGTGACCGGGGAGCTGTTTTTT. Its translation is CASSVYVTGELFF.